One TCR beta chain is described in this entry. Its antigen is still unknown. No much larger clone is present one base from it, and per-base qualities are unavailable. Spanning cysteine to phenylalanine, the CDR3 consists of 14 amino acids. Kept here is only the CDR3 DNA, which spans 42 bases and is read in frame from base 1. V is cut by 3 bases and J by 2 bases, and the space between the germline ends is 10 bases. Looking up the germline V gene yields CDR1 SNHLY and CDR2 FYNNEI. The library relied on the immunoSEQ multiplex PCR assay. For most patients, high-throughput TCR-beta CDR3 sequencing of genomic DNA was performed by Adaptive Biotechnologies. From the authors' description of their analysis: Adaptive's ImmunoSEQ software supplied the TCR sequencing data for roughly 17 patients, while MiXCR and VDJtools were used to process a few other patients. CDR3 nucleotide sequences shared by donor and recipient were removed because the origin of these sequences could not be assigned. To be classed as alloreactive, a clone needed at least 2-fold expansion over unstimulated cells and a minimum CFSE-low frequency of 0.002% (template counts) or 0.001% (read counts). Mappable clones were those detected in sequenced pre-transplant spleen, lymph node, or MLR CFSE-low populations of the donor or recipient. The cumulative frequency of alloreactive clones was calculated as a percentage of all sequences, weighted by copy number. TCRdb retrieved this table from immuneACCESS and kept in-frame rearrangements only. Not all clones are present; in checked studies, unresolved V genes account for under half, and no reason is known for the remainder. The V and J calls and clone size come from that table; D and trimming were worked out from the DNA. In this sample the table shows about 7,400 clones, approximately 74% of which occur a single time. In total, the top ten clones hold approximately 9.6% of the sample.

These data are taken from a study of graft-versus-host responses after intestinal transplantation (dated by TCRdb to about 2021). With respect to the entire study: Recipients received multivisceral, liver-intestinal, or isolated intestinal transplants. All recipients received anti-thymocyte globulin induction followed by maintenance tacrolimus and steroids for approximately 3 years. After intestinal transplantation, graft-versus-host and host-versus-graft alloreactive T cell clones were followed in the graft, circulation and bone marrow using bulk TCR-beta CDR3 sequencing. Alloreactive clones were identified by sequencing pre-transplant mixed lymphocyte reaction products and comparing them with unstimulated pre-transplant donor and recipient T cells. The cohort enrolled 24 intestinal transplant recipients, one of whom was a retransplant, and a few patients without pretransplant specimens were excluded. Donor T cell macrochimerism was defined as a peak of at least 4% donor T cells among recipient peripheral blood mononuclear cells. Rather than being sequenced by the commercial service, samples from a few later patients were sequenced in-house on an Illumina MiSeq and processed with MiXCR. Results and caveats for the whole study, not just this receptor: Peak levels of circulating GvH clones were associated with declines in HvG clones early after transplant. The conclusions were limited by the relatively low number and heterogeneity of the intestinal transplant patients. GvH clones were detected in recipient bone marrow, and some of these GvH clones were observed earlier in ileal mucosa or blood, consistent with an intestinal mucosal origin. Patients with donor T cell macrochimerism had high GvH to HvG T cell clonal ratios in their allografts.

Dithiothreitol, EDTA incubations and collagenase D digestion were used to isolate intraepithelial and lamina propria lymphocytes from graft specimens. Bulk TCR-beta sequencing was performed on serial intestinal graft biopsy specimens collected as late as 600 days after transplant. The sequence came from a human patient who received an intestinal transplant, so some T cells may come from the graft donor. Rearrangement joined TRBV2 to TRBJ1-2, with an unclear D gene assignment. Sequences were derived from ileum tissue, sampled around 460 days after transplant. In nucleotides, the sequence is TGTGCCAGCAGTGAGGCAGGCGCCAACTATGGCTACACCTTC. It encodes CASSEAGANYGYTF.